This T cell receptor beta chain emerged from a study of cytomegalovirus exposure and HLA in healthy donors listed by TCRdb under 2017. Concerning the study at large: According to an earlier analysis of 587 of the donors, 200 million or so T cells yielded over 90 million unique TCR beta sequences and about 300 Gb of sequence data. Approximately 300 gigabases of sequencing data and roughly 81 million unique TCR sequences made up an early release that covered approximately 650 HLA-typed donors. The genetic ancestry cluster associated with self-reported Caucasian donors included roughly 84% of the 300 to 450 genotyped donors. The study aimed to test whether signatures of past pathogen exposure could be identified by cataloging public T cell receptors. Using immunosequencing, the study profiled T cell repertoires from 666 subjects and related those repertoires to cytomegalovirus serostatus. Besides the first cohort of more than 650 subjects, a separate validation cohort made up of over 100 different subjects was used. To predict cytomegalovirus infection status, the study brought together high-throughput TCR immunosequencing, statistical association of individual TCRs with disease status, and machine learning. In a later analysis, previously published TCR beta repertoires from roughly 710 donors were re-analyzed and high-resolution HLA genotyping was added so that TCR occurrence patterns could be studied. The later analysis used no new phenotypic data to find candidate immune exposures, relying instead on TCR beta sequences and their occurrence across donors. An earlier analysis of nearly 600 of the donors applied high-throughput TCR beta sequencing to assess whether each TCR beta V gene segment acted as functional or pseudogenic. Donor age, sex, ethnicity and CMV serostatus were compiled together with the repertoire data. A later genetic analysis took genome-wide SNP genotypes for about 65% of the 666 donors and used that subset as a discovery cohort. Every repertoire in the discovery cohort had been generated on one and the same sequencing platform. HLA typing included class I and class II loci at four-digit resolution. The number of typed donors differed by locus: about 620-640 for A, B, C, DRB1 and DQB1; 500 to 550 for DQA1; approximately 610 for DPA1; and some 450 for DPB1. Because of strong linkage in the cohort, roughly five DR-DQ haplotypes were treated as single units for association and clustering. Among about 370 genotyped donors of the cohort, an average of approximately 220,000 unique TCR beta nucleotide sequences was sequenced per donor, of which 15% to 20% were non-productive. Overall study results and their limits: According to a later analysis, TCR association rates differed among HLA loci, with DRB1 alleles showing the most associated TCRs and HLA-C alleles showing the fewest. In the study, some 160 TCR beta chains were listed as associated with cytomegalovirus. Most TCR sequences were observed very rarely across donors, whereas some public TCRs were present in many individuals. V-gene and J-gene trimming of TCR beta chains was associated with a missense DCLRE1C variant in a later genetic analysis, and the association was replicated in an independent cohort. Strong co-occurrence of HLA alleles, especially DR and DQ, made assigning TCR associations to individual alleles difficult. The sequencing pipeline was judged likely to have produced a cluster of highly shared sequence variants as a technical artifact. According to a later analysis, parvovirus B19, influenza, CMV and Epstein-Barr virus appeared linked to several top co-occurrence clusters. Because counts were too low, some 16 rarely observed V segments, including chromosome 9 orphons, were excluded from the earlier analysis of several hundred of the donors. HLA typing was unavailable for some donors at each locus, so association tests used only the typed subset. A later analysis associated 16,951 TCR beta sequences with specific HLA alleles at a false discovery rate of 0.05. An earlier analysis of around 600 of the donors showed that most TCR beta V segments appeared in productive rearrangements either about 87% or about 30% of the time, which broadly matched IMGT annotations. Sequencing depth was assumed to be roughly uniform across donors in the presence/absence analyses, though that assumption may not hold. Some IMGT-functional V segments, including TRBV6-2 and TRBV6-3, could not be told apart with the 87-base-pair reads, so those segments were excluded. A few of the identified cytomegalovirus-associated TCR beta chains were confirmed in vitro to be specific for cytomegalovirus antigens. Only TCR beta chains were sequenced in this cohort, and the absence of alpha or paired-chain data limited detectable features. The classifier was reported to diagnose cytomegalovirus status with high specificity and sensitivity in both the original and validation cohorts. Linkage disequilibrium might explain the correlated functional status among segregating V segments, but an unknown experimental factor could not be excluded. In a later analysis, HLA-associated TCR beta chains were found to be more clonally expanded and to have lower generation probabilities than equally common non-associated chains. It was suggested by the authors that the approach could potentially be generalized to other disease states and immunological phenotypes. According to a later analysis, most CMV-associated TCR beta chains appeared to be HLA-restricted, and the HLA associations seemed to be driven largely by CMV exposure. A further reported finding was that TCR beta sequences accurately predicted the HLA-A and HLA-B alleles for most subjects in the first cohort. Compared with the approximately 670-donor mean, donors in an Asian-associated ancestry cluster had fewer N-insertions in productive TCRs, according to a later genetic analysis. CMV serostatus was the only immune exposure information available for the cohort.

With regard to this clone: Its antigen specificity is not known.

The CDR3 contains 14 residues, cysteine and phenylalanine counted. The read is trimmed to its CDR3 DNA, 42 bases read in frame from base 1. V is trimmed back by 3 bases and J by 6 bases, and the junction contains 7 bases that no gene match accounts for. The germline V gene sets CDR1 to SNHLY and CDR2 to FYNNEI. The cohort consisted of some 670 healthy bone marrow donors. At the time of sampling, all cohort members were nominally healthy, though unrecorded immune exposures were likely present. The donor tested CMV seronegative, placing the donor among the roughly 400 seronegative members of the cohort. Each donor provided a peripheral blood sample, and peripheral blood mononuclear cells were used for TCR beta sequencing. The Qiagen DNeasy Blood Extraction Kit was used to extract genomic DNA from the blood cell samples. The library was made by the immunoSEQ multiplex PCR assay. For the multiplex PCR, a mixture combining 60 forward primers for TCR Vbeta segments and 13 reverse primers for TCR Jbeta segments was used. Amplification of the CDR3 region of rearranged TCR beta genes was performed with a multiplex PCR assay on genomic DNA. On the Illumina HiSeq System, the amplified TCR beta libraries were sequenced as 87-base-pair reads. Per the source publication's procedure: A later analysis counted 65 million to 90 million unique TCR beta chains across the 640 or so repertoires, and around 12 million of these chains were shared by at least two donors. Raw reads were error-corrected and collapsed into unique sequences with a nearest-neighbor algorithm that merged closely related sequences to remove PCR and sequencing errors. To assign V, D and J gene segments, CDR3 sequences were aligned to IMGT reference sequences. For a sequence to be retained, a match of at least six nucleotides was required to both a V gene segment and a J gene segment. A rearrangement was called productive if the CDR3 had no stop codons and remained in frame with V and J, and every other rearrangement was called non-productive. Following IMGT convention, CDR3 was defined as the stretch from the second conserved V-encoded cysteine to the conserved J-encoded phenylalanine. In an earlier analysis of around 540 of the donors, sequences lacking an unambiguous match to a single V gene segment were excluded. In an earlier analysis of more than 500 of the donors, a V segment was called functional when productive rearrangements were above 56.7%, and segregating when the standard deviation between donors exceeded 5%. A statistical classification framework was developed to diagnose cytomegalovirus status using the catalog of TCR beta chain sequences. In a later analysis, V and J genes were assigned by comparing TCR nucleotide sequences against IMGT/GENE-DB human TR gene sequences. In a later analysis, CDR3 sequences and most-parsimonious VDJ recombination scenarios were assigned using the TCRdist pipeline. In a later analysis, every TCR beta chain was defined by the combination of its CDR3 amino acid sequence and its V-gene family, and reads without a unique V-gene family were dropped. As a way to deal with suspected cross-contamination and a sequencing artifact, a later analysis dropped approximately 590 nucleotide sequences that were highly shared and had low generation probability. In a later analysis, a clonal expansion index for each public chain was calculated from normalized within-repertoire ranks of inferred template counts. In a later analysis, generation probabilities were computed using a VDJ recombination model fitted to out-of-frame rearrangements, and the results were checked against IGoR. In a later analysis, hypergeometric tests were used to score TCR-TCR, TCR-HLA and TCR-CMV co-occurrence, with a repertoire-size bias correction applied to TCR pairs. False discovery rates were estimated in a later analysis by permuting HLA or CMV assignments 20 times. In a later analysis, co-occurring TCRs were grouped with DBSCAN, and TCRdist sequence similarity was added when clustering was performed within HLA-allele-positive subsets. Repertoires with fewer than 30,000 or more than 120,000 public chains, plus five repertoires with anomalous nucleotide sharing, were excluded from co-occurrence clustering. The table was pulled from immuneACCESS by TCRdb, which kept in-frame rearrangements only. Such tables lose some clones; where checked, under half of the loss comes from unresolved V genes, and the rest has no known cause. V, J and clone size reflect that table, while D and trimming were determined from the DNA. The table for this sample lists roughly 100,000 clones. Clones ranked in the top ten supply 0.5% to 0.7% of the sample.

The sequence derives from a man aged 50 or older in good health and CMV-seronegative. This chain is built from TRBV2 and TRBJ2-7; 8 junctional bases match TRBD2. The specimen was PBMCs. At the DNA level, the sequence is TGTGCCAGCAGTGAGGACGGGGGGGCTCGCGAGCAGTACTTC. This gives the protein CASSEDGGAREQYF.